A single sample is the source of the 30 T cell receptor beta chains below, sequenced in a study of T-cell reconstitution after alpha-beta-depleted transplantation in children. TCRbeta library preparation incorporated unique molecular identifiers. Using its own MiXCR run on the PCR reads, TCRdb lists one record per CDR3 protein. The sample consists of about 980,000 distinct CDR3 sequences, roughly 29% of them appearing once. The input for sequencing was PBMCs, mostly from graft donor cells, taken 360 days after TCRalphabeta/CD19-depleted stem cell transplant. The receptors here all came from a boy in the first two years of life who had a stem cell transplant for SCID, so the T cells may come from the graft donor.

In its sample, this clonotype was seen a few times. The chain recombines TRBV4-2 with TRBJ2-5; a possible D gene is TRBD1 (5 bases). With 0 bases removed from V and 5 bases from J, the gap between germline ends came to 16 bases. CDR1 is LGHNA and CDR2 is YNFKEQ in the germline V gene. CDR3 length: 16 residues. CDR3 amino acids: CASSQDDRVFSETQYF. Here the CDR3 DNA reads TGTGCCAGCAGCCAAGATGACAGAGTCTTCTCGGAGACCCAGTACTTC.

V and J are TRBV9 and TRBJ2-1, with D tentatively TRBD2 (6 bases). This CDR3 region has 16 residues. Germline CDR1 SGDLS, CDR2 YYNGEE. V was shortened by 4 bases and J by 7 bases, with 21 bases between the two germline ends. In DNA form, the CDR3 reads TGTGCCAGCAGCCCCTATTCCGGACAAGGAGGGAATGAGCAGTTCTTC. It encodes CASSPYSGQGGNEQFF. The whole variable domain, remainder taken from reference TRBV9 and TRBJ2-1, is DSGVTQTPKHLITATGQRVTLRCSPRSGDLSVYWYQQSLDQGLQFLIQYYNGEERAKGNILERFSAQQFPDLHSELNLSSLELGDSALYFCASSPYSGQGGNEQFFGPGTRLTVL.

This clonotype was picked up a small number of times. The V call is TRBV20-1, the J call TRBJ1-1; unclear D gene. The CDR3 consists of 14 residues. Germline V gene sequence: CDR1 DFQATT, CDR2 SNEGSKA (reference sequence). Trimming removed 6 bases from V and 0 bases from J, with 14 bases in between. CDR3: CSANPFPMNTEAFF. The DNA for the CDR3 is TGCAGTGCCAACCCTTTTCCCATGAACACTGAAGCTTTCTTT.

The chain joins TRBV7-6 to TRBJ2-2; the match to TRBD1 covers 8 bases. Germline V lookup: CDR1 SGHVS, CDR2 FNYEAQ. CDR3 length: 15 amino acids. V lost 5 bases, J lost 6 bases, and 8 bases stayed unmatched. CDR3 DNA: TGTGCCAGCAGCCGGACAGGGCGAGAGTCCGGGGAGCTGTTTTTT. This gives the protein CASSRTGRESGELFF.

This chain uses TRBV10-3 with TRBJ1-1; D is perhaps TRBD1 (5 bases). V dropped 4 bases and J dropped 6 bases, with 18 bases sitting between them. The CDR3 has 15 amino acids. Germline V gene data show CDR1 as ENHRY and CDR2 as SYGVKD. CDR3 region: CAISGEGQKVAEAFF. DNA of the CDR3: TGTGCCATCAGTGGGGAGGGGCAAAAAGTCGCTGAAGCTTTCTTT.

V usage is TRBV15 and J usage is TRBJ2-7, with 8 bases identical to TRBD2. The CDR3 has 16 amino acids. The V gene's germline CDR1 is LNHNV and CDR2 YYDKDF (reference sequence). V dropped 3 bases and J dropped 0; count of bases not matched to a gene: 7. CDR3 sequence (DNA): TGTGCCACCAGCAGCGGGAGCGGGGGCGCCTCCTACGAGCAGTACTTC. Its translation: CATSSGSGGASYEQYF.

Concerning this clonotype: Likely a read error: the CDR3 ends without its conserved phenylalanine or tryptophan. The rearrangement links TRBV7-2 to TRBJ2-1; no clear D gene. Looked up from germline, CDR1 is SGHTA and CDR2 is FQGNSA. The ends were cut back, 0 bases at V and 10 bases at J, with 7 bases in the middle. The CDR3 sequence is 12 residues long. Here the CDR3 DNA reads TGTGCCAGCAGCTTAGCGCGCGTAGAGCAGTTCTAC. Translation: CASSLARVEQFY.

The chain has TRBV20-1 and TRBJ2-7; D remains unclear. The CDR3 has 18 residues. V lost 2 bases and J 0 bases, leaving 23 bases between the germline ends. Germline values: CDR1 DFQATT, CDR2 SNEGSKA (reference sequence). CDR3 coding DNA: TGCAGTGCTAGACGTCCACAGCTTCAATTCTCCGACTCCTACGAGCAGTACTTC. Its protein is CSARRPQLQFSDSYEQYF.

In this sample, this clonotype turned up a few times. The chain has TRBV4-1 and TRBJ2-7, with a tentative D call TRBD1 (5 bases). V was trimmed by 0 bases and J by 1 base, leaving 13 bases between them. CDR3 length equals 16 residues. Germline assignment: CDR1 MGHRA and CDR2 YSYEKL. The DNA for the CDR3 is TGCGCCAGCAGCCAAGATCGGTTATACAGGTCCTACGAGCAGTACTTC. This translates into CASSQDRLYRSYEQYF.

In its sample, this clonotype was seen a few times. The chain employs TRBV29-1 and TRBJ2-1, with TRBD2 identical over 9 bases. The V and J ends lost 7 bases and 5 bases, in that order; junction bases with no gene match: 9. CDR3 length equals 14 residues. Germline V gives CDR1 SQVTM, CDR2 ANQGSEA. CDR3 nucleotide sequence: TGCAGCGCCCTAAGCGGGGGGATAAACAATGAGCAGTTCTTC. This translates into CSALSGGINNEQFF.

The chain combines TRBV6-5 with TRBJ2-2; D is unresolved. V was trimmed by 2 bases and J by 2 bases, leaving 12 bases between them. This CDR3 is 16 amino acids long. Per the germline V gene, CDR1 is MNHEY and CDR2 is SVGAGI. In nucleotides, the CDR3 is TGTGCCAGCAGTTACCTTGAGACTTCAAACACCGGGGAGCTGTTTTTT. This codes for CASSYLETSNTGELFF.

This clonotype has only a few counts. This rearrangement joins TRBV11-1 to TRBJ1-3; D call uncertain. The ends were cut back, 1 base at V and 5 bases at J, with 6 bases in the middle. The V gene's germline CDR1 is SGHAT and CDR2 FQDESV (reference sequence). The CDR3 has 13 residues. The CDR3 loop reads CASSLVPRNTIYF. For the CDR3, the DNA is TGTGCCAGCAGCTTAGTGCCAAGAAACACCATATATTTT.

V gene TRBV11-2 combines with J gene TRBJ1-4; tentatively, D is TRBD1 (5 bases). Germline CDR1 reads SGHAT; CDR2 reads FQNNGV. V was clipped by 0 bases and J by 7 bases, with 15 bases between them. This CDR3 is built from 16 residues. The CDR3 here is CASSLESPGLSEKLFF. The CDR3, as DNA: TGTGCCAGCAGCTTAGAGTCCCCAGGGTTATCTGAAAAACTGTTTTTT.

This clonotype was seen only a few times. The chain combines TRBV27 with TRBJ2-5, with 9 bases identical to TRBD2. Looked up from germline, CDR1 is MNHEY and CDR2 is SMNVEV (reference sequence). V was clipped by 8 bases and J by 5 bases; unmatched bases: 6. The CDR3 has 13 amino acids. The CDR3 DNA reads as TGTGCCAGCCGGCGGGGGGGCCTGGAGACCCAGTACTTC. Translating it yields CASRRGGLETQYF.

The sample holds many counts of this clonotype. CDR3 bases: TGCGCCAGCAGCTCCCCGGGACAACGCCCTGAAGCTTTCTTT. Its protein product is CASSSPGQRPEAFF. This sequence joins TRBV5-1 and TRBJ1-1; possible D gene TRBD1, 6 bases. This CDR3 spans 14 amino acids. Germline loops: CDR1 SGHRS, CDR2 YFSETQ. With 3 bases removed from V and 6 bases from J, the gap between germline ends came to 15 bases.

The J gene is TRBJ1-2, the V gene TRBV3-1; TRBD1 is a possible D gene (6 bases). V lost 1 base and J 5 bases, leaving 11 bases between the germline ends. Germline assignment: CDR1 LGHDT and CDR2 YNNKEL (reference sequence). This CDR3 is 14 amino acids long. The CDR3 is CASSQGTARYGYTF. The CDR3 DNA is TGTGCCAGCAGCCAAGGGACAGCTCGATATGGCTACACCTTC.

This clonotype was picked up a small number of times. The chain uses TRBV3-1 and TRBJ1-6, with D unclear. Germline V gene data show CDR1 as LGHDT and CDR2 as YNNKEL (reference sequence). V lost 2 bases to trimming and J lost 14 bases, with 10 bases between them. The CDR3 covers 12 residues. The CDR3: CASSQQVSALHF. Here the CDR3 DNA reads TGTGCCAGCAGCCAACAGGTGTCGGCCCTCCACTTT.

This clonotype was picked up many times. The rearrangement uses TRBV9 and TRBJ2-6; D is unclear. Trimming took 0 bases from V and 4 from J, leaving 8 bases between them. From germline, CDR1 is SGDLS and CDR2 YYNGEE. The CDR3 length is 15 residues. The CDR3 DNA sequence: TGTGCCAGCAGCGTAGGGCTGCCCGGGGCCAACGTCCTGACTTTC. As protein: CASSVGLPGANVLTF.

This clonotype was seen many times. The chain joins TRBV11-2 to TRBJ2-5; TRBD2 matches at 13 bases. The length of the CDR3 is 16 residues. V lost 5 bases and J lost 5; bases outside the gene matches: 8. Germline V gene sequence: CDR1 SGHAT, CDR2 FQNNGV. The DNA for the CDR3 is TGTGCCAGCAGCGACGGACTAGCGGGGGTAGGGGAGACCCAGTACTTC. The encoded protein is CASSDGLAGVGETQYF.

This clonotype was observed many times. The CDR3 coding sequence is TGTGCCAGCAGTTATTTTGGGAACACTGAAGCTTTCTTT. As protein: CASSYFGNTEAFF. V and J are TRBV6-5 and TRBJ1-1; no reliable D call. Germline CDR1 and CDR2: MNHEY and SVGAGI. This CDR3 comprises 13 residues. Trimming stripped 3 bases from V and 1 base from J, with 6 bases between.

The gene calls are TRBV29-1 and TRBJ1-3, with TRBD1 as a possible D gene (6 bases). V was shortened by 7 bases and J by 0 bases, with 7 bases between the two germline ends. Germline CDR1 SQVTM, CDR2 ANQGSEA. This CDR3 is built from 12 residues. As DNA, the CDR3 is TGCAGCGCGACAGGCTCTGGAAACACCATATATTTT. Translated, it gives CSATGSGNTIYF.

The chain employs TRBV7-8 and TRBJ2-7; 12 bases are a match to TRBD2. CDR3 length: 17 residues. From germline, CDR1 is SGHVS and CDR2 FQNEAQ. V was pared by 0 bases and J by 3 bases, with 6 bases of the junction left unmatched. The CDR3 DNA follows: TGTGCCAGCAGCTTAGCGAGGCTAGCGGGGGGGCACTACGAGCAGTACTTC. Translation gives CASSLARLAGGHYEQYF.

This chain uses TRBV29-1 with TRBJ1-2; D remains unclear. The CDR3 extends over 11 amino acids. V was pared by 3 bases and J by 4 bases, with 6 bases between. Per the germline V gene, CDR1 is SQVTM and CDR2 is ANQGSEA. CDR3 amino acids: CSVDGIYGYTF. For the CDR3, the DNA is TGCAGCGTTGATGGGATCTATGGCTACACCTTC.

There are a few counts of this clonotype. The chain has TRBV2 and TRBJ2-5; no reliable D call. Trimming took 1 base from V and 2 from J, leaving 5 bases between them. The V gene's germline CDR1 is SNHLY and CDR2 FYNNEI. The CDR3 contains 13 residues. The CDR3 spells CASSEDLQETQYF. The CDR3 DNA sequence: TGTGCCAGCAGTGAAGACTTACAAGAGACCCAGTACTTC.

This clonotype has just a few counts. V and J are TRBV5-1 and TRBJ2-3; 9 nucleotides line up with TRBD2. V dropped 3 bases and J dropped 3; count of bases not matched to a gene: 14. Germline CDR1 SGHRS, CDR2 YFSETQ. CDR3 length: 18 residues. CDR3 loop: CASSSGPVTSGRTDTQYF. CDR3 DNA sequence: TGCGCCAGCAGCTCCGGACCCGTGACTAGCGGACGGACAGATACGCAGTATTTT.

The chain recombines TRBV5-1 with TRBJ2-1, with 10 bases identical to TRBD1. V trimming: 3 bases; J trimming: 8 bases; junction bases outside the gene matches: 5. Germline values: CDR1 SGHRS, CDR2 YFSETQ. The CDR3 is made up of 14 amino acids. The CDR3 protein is CASSWRDRGYEQFF. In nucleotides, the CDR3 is TGCGCCAGCAGCTGGAGGGACAGGGGATATGAGCAGTTCTTC.

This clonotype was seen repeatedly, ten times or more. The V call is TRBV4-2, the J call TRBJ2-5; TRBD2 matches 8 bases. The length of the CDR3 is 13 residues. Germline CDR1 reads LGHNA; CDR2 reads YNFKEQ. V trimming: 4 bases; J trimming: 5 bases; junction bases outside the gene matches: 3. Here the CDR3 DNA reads TGTGCCAGCAGCCCAGGGACTAGGGAGACCCAGTACTTC. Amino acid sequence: CASSPGTRETQYF.

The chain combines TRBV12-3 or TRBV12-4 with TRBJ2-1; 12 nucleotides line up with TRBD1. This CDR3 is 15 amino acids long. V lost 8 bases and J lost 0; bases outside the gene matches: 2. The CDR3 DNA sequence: TGTGCCAGCGGGGGACAGGGGGCCTCCTACAATGAGCAGTTCTTC. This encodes CASGGQGASYNEQFF.

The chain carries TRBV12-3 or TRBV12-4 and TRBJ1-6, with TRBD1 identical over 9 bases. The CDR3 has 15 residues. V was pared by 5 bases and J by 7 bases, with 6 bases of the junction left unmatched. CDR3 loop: CASSTGTGLNSPLHF. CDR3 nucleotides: TGTGCCAGCAGTACCGGGACAGGGTTGAATTCACCCCTCCACTTT.

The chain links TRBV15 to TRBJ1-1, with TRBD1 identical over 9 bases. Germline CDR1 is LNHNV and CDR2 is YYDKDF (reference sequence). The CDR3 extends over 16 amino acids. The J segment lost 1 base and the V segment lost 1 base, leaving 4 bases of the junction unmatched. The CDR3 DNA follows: TGTGCCACCAGCAGAGGAGGGACAGGGCCGAACACTGAAGCTTTCTTT. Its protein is CATSRGGTGPNTEAFF.